This T cell receptor beta chain was identified in a study of patients and donors after allogeneic stem cell transplantation. TCRdb analysed the RT-PCR reads with MiXCR anew, one entry per CDR3 protein. The sample lists some 960,000 distinct CDR3 sequences, about a sixth occurring once. This clonotype was counted only a few times. The sequence was obtained from a human donor who was either an allogeneic HSCT recipient or a stem cell or donor lymphocyte infusion donor (not recorded which). It is not recorded whose cells these are; they may come from a transplant donor. What was sequenced was blood, either unsorted or a sorted T cell fraction (not recorded which).

CDR3 DNA: TGCGCCAGCAGCTTGGGTTTGTTAGGGGGAAATGAGCAGTTCTTC. Translation gives CASSLGLLGGNEQFF. The V and J genes are TRBV5-1 and TRBJ2-1, with a weak D call TRBD1 (6 bases). The CDR3 totals 15 residues. The ends were cut back, 0 bases at V and 7 bases at J, with 14 bases in the middle. The germline CDR1 and CDR2 sequences are SGHRS and YFSETQ.